Below are 10 T cell receptor beta chains sequenced from a single sample in a study of blood T cell repertoires in COVID-19 (dated by TCRdb to the early 2020s). The library was built by means of the immunoSEQ multiplex PCR assay. TCRdb took over this immuneACCESS table, retaining in-frame rearrangements with V and J assigned. Such tables are incomplete; in checked studies, under half of the missing clones stem from an unresolved V gene, and the remainder is unexplained. Here the sample has just over 350,000 clones; about 88% occur a single time. The ten top clones hold 7.1% of the sample. The sequenced sample consisted of peripheral blood. The origin of the receptors is a woman in her fifties or sixties with COVID-19, enrolled during active disease.

The chain employs TRBV19 and TRBJ1-2; 8 bases match TRBD1. The CDR3 spans 13 residues. The V and J ends lost 4 bases and 5 bases, in that order; junction bases with no gene match: 3. From germline, CDR1 is LNHDA and CDR2 SQIVND (reference sequence). In nucleotides, the CDR3 is TGTGCCAGTAGTAAAAGGACAGGGTATGGCTACACCTTC. This encodes CASSKRTGYGYTF.

The V and J genes are TRBV27 and TRBJ2-1; no firm D call. CDR1 and CDR2 (germline): MNHEY, SMNVEV (reference sequence). CDR3 length equals 14 residues. V lost 5 bases, J lost 10 bases, and 18 bases lay in between. This chain's CDR3 is CASSPRINAPEQFF. In DNA form, the CDR3 reads TGTGCCAGCAGTCCGAGGATAAATGCGCCCGAGCAGTTCTTC.

The V gene is TRBV6-6, the J gene TRBJ2-1, with 10 bases fitting TRBD2. This CDR3 has 16 residues. The V gene end was trimmed by 5 bases and the J gene end by 4 bases; junction bases not matched to a gene: 8. From germline, CDR1 is MNHNY and CDR2 SVGAGI (reference sequence). The DNA of the CDR3 is TGTGCCAGCAGTCCTAGCGGGGGCATCGTTTACAATGAGCAGTTCTTC. It encodes CASSPSGGIVYNEQFF.

V usage is TRBV2 and J usage is TRBJ2-5, with 7 bases matching TRBD1. Germline CDR1 is SNHLY and CDR2 is FYNNEI. V dropped 11 bases and J dropped 2; count of bases not matched to a gene: 11. The CDR3 loop spans 14 amino acids. CDR3 region: CAGNPGTEQETQYF. The DNA for the CDR3 is TGTGCCGGTAACCCAGGGACAGAGCAAGAGACCCAGTACTTC.

DNA of the CDR3: TGCGCCAGCAGCTTGGACAGGGCCACTAACTATGGCTACACCTTC. Protein product: CASSLDRATNYGYTF. The chain links TRBV5-1 to TRBJ1-2; D perhaps matches TRBD1 (6 bases). Germline V gene lookup returns CDR1 SGHRS and CDR2 YFSETQ. V lost 0 bases and J lost 0, with 9 bases in between. The CDR3 extends over 15 amino acids.

The genes are TRBV7-3 and TRBJ2-1, with 12 bases that match TRBD2. CDR1 is SGHTA and CDR2 is FQGTGA in the germline V gene. The J segment lost 8 bases and the V segment lost 3 bases, leaving 5 bases of the junction unmatched. This CDR3 spans 15 amino acids. The CDR3 nucleotides read TGTGCCAGCAGCTTTGGACTAGCGGGGAGAGATGAGCAGTTCTTC. It codes for CASSFGLAGRDEQFF.

This CDR3 is CASRLFGTAYEQYF. As DNA, the CDR3 is TGTGCCAGCAGACTATTCGGGACAGCCTACGAGCAGTACTTC. The chain employs TRBV6-5 and TRBJ2-7, with 7 nucleotides matching TRBD1. The CDR3 consists of 14 residues. Trimming took 6 bases from V and 2 from J; bases not matched to a gene: 7. Looked up from germline, CDR1 is MNHEY and CDR2 is SVGAGI.

The chain combines TRBV7-9 with TRBJ1-2; possibly TRBD1 for D (6 bases). The CDR3 contains 14 residues. V gave up 1 base and J gave up 0 bases, with 6 bases separating them. CDR1 SEHNR and CDR2 FQNEAQ come from the germline V gene (reference sequence). This CDR3 is CASSLGTANYGYTF. As DNA, the CDR3 is TGTGCCAGCAGCTTAGGGACAGCTAACTATGGCTACACCTTC.

The chain is built from TRBV7-9 and TRBJ1-1; no definite D call. The CDR3 contains 14 residues. Germline V gene lookup returns CDR1 SEHNR and CDR2 FQNEAQ (reference sequence). V was pared by 5 bases and J by 1 base, with 11 bases between. CDR3 protein: CASSAVLGNTEAFF. CDR3 nucleotides: TGTGCCAGCAGCGCCGTACTAGGGAACACTGAAGCTTTCTTT.

The chain joins TRBV19 to TRBJ2-7, with D tentatively TRBD1 (6 bases). V lost 1 base and J 12 bases, leaving 13 bases between the germline ends. CDR1 is LNHDA, CDR2 SQIVND, per germline (reference sequence). The CDR3 has 12 amino acids. CDR3 region: CASSIGGPTLYF. The CDR3 coding sequence is TGTGCCAGTAGTATAGGGGGGCCTACCTTGTACTTC.